Listed here are 25 T cell receptor beta chains from one sample, sequenced in a study of T cell responses to AZD1222 COVID-19 vaccine. Data came from immunoSEQ multiplex PCR; TCRdb stores just in-frame clones and leaves some out. The sample carries about 200,000 clones, roughly 94% recorded once. The sample consisted of peripheral blood, taken 28 days after the second dose of the MenACWY control vaccine. The receptors stem from an adult who received the MenACWY meningococcal vaccine as a control.

This chain joins TRBV25-1 and TRBJ1-1; D is unclear. The CDR3 is made up of 12 amino acids. CDR1 and CDR2 (germline): MGHDK, SYGVNS. Trimming left V 1 base short and J 4 bases short, with 4 bases between. This chain's CDR3 is CASSESGTEAFF. In DNA, the CDR3 is TGTGCCAGCAGTGAATCTGGCACTGAAGCTTTCTTT.

The rearrangement links TRBV5-1 to TRBJ1-5, with 7 bases aligning to TRBD1. The CDR3 spans 14 residues. CDR1 is SGHRS and CDR2 is YFSETQ in the germline V gene. With 5 bases clipped from V and 3 bases from J, the junction kept 5 bases outside the gene matches. The CDR3 nucleotides are TGCGCCAGCAGTTCGGGACAGAACAATCAGCCCCAGCATTTT. It codes for CASSSGQNNQPQHF. The variable domain in full, completed from reference TRBV5-1 and TRBJ1-5, reads KAGVTQTPRYLIKTRGQQVTLSCSPISGHRSVSWYQQTPGQGLQFLFEYFSETQRNKGNFPGRFSGRQFSNSRSEMNVSTLELGDSALYLCASSSGQNNQPQHFGDGTRLSIL.

This clone has just one count. The J gene is TRBJ2-5, the V gene TRBV7-2; D possibly uses TRBD1 or TRBD2 (5 bases each). Germline V gives CDR1 SGHTA, CDR2 FQGNSA. V was pared by 2 bases and J by 5 bases, with 12 bases between. The CDR3 has 14 amino acids. This CDR3 reads CASSLRPGGETQYF. In DNA, the CDR3 is TGTGCCAGCAGCTTACGTCCTGGGGGTGAGACCCAGTACTTC.

This chain connects TRBV27 to TRBJ2-7, with 9 bases lining up with TRBD2. The CDR3 is 13 residues long. With 2 bases clipped from V and 6 bases from J, the junction kept 2 bases outside the gene matches. Germline CDR1 and CDR2: MNHEY and SMNVEV (reference sequence). The CDR3: CASSLAGGGEQYF. The CDR3 DNA is TGTGCCAGCAGTTTAGCGGGAGGGGGCGAGCAGTACTTC.

Only one count was recorded for this clone. CDR3 in DNA: TGTGCCAGTCGCGTGGAGACCCAGTACTTC. Translated, it gives CASRVETQYF. This rearrangement joins TRBV6-5 to TRBJ2-5; unclear D gene. The CDR3 is made up of 10 amino acids. V was shortened by 9 bases and J by 5 bases, with 7 bases between the two germline ends. Germline V gives CDR1 MNHEY, CDR2 SVGAGI.

This sequence joins TRBV9 and TRBJ2-2; no firm D call. V lost 2 bases to trimming and J lost 0 bases, with 8 bases between them. This CDR3 comprises 15 residues. The germline gives CDR1 SGDLS, CDR2 YYNGEE. The CDR3 DNA sequence: TGTGCCAGCAGCGTTTTCAGCGCGAACACCGGGGAGCTGTTTTTT. Translated, it gives CASSVFSANTGELFF.

This clone came up once. The V gene is TRBV9, the J gene TRBJ1-2, with TRBD1 identical over 12 bases. Per germline, CDR1 SGDLS and CDR2 YYNGEE. V lost 3 bases to trimming and J lost 6 bases; unmatched junction nucleotides: 9. The CDR3 spans 16 residues. The DNA of the CDR3 is TGTGCCAGCAGCGGGGACAGGGGGCTTGGTGCCGATGGCTACACCTTC. Its protein is CASSGDRGLGADGYTF.

This chain connects TRBV5-1 to TRBJ2-7; 7 nucleotides align to TRBD2. Trimming removed 1 base from V and 0 bases from J; junction bases left unmatched: 4. This CDR3 is built from 15 residues. CDR1 is SGHRS and CDR2 is YFSETQ in the germline V gene. The CDR3 DNA follows: TGCGCCAGCAGCTTGTCCGCGGGGGACTCCTACGAGCAGTACTTC. This sequence encodes CASSLSAGDSYEQYF. The full variable domain, in which reference TRBV5-1 and TRBJ2-7 provide the parts outside the CDR3, is KAGVTQTPRYLIKTRGQQVTLSCSPISGHRSVSWYQQTPGQGLQFLFEYFSETQRNKGNFPGRFSGRQFSNSRSEMNVSTLELGDSALYLCASSLSAGDSYEQYFGPGTRLTVT.

This clone was found a few times. The gene calls are TRBV7-2 and TRBJ2-7; no reliable D call. The CDR3 extends over 13 amino acids. V was cut by 7 bases and J by 4 bases, with 14 bases left in between. Germline V CDR1 and CDR2: SGHTA, FQGNSA. CDR3 nucleotide sequence: TGTGCCAGCAACCCCGAGTTCGAATACGAGCAGTACTTC. Translating it yields CASNPEFEYEQYF.

CDR3 DNA: TGCAGCGTTGAAGGGCTTGTGGGACAGCCTTACGAGCAGTACTTC. This codes for CSVEGLVGQPYEQYF. The chain has TRBV29-1 and TRBJ2-7, with 7 positions matching TRBD1. With 1 base clipped from V and 4 bases from J, the junction kept 10 bases outside the gene matches. This CDR3 is 15 amino acids long. Germline V gene data show CDR1 as SQVTM and CDR2 as ANQGSEA.

The chain is built from TRBV28 and TRBJ2-7; 8 nucleotides line up with TRBD2. The CDR3 sequence is 16 residues long. Per germline, CDR1 MDHEN and CDR2 SYDVKM. Trimming took 3 bases from V and 4 from J; bases not matched to a gene: 11. The CDR3 loop reads CASSLSSGRSNYEQYF. The CDR3 DNA follows: TGTGCCAGCAGTTTGTCGAGCGGGAGAAGTAATTACGAGCAGTACTTC.

This chain joins TRBV27 and TRBJ1-4; tentatively, D is TRBD1 (6 bases). V dropped 4 bases and J dropped 5 bases, with 11 bases sitting between them. Germline V gives CDR1 MNHEY, CDR2 SMNVEV (reference sequence). The CDR3 sequence is 14 residues long. The CDR3 here is CASSSWTVNEKLFF. CDR3 nucleotides: TGTGCCAGCAGTTCCTGGACAGTAAATGAAAAACTGTTTTTT.

The genes are TRBV7-2 and TRBJ2-5; tentatively, D is TRBD1 (6 bases). This CDR3 spans 17 amino acids. The germline CDR1 and CDR2 sequences are SGHTA and FQGNSA. Trimming left V 5 bases short and J 5 bases short, with 24 bases between. The CDR3 sequence: CASSLNTPGTIEETQYF. CDR3 coding DNA: TGTGCCAGCAGCCTCAATACCCCTGGGACAATCGAGGAGACCCAGTACTTC.

The rearrangement joins TRBV9 to TRBJ2-1, with a weak D call TRBD1 (6 bases). The CDR3 has 14 residues. V gave up 0 bases and J gave up 7 bases, with 11 bases separating them. Germline CDR1 is SGDLS and CDR2 is YYNGEE. The CDR3 region has the DNA TGTGCCAGCAGCGTAGGGGCAGGGGCAAATGAGCAGTTCTTC. Translated: CASSVGAGANEQFF. Drawing the rest from reference TRBV9 and TRBJ2-1, the complete variable domain is DSGVTQTPKHLITATGQRVTLRCSPRSGDLSVYWYQQSLDQGLQFLIQYYNGEERAKGNILERFSAQQFPDLHSELNLSSLELGDSALYFCASSVGAGANEQFFGPGTRLTVL.

The chain combines TRBV12-3 or TRBV12-4 with TRBJ2-7; D call uncertain. V lost 1 base and J 6 bases, leaving 7 bases between the germline ends. This CDR3 has 12 residues. For the CDR3, the DNA is TGTGCCAGCAGTTTAGGGCTGCTCGAGCAGTACTTC. This codes for CASSLGLLEQYF.

The chain links TRBV6-1 to TRBJ2-3; no clear D gene. Looked up from germline, CDR1 is MNHNS and CDR2 is SASEGT. The ends were cut back, 1 base at V and 1 base at J, with 3 bases in the middle. The CDR3 has 13 amino acids. CDR3 in amino acids: CASSEVGTDTQYF. CDR3 sequence (DNA): TGTGCCAGCAGTGAAGTCGGCACAGATACGCAGTATTTT.

The rearrangement uses TRBV5-8 and TRBJ2-7; D is ambiguous. The germline V and J ends were trimmed by 5 bases and 3 bases, with 9 bases remaining between them. This CDR3 comprises 12 residues. Germline values: CDR1 SGHTS, CDR2 YDEGEE. CDR3 sequence: CASSFAVYEQYF. The CDR3 DNA follows: TGTGCCAGCAGTTTCGCTGTCTACGAGCAGTACTTC. The full variable domain, its missing parts supplied by reference TRBV5-8 and TRBJ2-7, is EAGVTQSPTHLIKTRGQQATLRCSPISGHTSVYWYQQALGLGLQFLLWYDEGEERNRGNFPPRFSGRQFPNYSSELNVNALELEDSALYLCASSFAVYEQYFGPGTRLTVT.

J is TRBJ2-3 and V is TRBV11-1; D ambiguous. The germline V gene encodes CDR1 SGHAT and CDR2 FQDESV (reference sequence). The length of the CDR3 is 13 residues. V lost 6 bases, J lost 4 bases, and 11 bases lay in between. CDR3 nucleotides: TGTGCCAGCAGGCCACTTAACGCAGATACGCAGTATTTT. The encoded protein is CASRPLNADTQYF.

The chain carries TRBV6-4 and TRBJ2-3; D gene unclear. The germline V gene has CDR1 MRHNA and CDR2 SNTAGT. This CDR3 is 13 amino acids long. V lost 6 bases and J lost 5, with 12 bases in between. This CDR3 is CASSPVAQDTQYF. For the CDR3, the DNA is TGTGCCAGCAGCCCTGTCGCCCAAGATACGCAGTATTTT.

V is TRBV5-1 and J is TRBJ2-3, with TRBD1 identical over 7 bases. V shed 4 bases, J shed 0 bases, and the junction held 2 bases outside the gene matches. Germline CDR1 SGHRS, CDR2 YFSETQ. The CDR3 has 14 amino acids. The CDR3, as DNA: TGCGCCAGCAGCGAGGACAGGAGCACAGATACGCAGTATTTT. It specifies CASSEDRSTDTQYF.

The rearrangement uses TRBV30 and TRBJ1-2, with TRBD1 identical over 7 bases. Germline V gene lookup returns CDR1 GTSNPN and CDR2 SVGIG (reference sequence). Trimming removed 7 bases from V and 5 bases from J; junction bases left unmatched: 7. The CDR3 covers 12 residues. CDR3 DNA sequence: TGTGCCTTGACCAGGGGGGGATATGGCTACACCTTC. Translation gives CALTRGGYGYTF.

The V call is TRBV6-5, the J call TRBJ1-4; the D is unclear. Trimming stripped 0 bases from V and 8 bases from J, with 13 bases between. This CDR3 contains 15 residues. Germline CDR1 and CDR2: MNHEY and SVGAGI. CDR3 in DNA: TGTGCCAGCAGTTACTCCCGGGCCTCCGCGGAAAAACTGTTTTTT. This gives the protein CASSYSRASAEKLFF.

V gene TRBV28 combines with J gene TRBJ2-7, with 9 bases lining up with TRBD2. Germline CDR1 MDHEN, CDR2 SYDVKM. The CDR3 spans 17 residues. The V segment lost 1 base and the J segment 3 bases; nucleotides outside the gene matches: 10. The CDR3 coding sequence is TGTGCCAGCAGTTTATTGACCCGGGGACTAGCTGGCTACGAGCAGTACTTC. It is translated as CASSLLTRGLAGYEQYF.

The rearrangement uses TRBV28 and TRBJ2-3, with 11 bases fitting TRBD1. Per germline, CDR1 MDHEN and CDR2 SYDVKM. Trimming at V came to 5 bases and at J to 2 bases, leaving 12 bases not matched to a gene. The CDR3 totals 18 residues. The CDR3 is CASSPWTGGTLNTDTQYF. CDR3 nucleotides: TGTGCCAGCAGTCCCTGGACAGGGGGCACCTTGAACACAGATACGCAGTATTTT.

In its sample, this clone was seen once. The genes are TRBV28 and TRBJ1-1; 10 bases match TRBD1. J lost 5 bases, V lost 10 bases, and 4 bases had no gene match. CDR1 is MDHEN and CDR2 is SYDVKM in the germline V gene. The CDR3 spans 12 residues. The CDR3 DNA reads as TGTGCCACCTGGGACAGGGGTACTGAAGCTTTCTTT. Its protein product is CATWDRGTEAFF.